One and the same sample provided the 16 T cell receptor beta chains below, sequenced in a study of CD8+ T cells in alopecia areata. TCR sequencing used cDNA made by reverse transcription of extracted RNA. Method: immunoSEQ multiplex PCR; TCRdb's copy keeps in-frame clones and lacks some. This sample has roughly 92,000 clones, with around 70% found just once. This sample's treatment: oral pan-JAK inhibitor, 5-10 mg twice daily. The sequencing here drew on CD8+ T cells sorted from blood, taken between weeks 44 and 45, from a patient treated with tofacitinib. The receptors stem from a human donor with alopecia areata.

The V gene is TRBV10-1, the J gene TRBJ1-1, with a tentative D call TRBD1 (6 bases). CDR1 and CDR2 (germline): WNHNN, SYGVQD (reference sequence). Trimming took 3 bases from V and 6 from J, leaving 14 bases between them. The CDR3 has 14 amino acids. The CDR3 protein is CASSDRGLGSEAFF. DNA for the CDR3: TGCGCCAGCAGTGATCGGGGGCTAGGATCTGAAGCTTTCTTT.

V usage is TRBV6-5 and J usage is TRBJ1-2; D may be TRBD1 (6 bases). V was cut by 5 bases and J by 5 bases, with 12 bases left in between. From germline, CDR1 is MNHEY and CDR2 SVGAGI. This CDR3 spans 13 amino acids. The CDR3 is CASSPRDKYGYTF. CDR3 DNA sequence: TGTGCCAGCAGTCCGCGGGACAAGTATGGCTACACCTTC.

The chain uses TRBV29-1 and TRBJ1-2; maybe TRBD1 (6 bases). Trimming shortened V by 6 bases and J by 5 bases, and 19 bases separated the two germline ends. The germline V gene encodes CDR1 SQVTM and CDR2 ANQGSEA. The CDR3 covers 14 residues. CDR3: CSVGPIQGGYGYTF. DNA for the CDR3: TGCAGCGTAGGACCAATACAGGGTGGATATGGCTACACCTTC.

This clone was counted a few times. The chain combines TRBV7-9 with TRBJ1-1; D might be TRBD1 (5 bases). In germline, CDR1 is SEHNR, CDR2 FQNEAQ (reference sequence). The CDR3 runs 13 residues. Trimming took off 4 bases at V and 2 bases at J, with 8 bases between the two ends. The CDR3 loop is CASSSGTNTEAFF. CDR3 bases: TGTGCCAGCAGCTCCGGGACCAACACTGAAGCTTTCTTT.

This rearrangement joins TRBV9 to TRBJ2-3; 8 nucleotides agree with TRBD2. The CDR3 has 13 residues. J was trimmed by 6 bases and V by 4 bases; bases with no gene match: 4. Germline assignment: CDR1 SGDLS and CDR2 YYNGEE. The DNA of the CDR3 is TGTGCCAGCAGCACGCGGGGGGCGGATACGCAGTATTTT. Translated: CASSTRGADTQYF.

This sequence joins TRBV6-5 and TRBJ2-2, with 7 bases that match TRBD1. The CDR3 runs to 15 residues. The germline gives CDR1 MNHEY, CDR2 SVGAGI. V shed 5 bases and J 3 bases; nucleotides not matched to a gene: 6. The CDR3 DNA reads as TGTGCCAGCAGTCAACAGGGGACGTACACCGGGGAGCTGTTTTTT. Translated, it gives CASSQQGTYTGELFF.

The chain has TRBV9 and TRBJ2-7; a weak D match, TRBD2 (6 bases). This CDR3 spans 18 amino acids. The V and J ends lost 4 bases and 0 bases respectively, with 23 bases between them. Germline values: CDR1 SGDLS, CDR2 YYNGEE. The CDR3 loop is CASSPGGAGLQSSYEQYF. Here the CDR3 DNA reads TGTGCCAGCAGCCCAGGAGGGGCGGGACTGCAAAGCTCCTACGAGCAGTACTTC.

The CDR3 DNA reads as TGTGCCAGCATCACAGGTGGAGGCATCAATCAGCCCCAGCATTTT. It codes for CASITGGGINQPQHF. V is TRBV21-1 and J is TRBJ1-5. TRBV21-1 is marked as a pseudogene. This CDR3 is 15 amino acids long.

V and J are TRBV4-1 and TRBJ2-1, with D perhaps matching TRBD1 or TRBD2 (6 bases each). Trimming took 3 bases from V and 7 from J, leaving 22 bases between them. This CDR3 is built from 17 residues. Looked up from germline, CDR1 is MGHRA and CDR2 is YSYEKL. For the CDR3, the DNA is TGCGCCAGCAGCCAGAGGGGGGACTTTCCTGTGGGGAATGAGCAGTTCTTC. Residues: CASSQRGDFPVGNEQFF.

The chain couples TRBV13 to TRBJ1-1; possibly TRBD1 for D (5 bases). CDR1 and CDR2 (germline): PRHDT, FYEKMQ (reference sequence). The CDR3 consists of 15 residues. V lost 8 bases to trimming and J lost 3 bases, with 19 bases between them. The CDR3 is CASQGRTDGDTEAFF. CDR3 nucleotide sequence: TGTGCCAGCCAGGGACGGACGGACGGAGACACTGAAGCTTTCTTT.

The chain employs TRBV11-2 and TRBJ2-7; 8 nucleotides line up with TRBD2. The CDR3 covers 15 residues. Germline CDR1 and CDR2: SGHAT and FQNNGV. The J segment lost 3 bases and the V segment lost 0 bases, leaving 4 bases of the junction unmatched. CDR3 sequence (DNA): TGTGCCAGCAGCTTAGATGCTAGCGGGTACTACGAGCAGTACTTC. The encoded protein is CASSLDASGYYEQYF.

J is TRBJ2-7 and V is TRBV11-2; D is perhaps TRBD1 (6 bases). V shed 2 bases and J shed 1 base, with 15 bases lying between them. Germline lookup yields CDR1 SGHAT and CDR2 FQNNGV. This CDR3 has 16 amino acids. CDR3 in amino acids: CASSLIVQGLSYEQYF. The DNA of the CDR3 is TGTGCCAGCAGCTTAATTGTGCAGGGGCTATCCTACGAGCAGTACTTC.

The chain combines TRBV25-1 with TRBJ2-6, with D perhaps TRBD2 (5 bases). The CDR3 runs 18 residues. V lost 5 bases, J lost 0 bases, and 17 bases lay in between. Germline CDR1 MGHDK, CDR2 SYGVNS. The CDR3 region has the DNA TGTGCCAGCAGTCGCGCGGCGGGTCTGAGCTCTGGGGCCAACGTCCTGACTTTC. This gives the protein CASSRAAGLSSGANVLTF.

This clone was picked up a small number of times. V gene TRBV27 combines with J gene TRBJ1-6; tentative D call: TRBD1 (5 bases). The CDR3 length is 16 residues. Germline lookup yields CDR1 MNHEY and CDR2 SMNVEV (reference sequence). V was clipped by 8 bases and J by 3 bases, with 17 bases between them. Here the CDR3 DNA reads TGTGCCAGCGGGAGACAGCTCCCCGACTATAATTCACCCCTCCACTTT. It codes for CASGRQLPDYNSPLHF.

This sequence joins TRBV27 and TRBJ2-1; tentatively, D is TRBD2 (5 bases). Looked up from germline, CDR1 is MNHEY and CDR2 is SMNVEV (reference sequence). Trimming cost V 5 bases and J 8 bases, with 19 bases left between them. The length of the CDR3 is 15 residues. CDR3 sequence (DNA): TGTGCCAGCAGTGGGTCGACTGGGGTGAGGGATGAGCAGTTCTTC. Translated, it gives CASSGSTGVRDEQFF.

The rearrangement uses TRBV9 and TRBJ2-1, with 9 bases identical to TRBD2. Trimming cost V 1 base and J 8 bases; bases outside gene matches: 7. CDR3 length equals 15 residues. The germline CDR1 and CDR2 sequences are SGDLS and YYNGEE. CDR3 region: CASSVYSGGPDEQFF. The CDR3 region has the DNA TGTGCCAGCAGCGTATACAGCGGGGGGCCGGATGAGCAGTTCTTC.